This T cell receptor (beta chain) was found in a study of T cells in Graves' hyperthyroidism and ophthalmopathy. Germline assignment: CDR1 LGHNA and CDR2 YNFKEQ. V was pared by 0 bases and J by 6 bases, with 18 bases between. This CDR3 is 17 amino acids long. The table lists this clonotype with a few counts. Amplified TCR beta CDR3 regions came from RNA transcripts. The study used the HTBI primer set for a first-round RT-PCR of the TCR CDR3. Each CDR3 protein gets one entry after TCRdb re-called the multiplex PCR reads with MiXCR. The sample has under 450,000 distinct CDR3 sequences; about a sixth are singletons.

This clonotype originated in a woman aged 18-29 years with Graves' hyperthyroidism. The J gene is TRBJ2-1, the V gene TRBV4-2; D could derive from TRBD1 or TRBD2 (5 bases each). Sequencing was done on a sample of blood. CDR3 protein: CASSQDRGVRRANEQFF. Written as DNA, the CDR3 is TGTGCCAGCAGCCAAGATCGAGGGGTCCGCCGGGCCAATGAGCAGTTCTTC.